This TCR beta chain was retrieved from a study of T cell repertoires in cytomegalovirus infection. Germline V gives CDR1 MNHEY, CDR2 SVGAGI. The CDR3 extends over 13 amino acids. Trimming left V 1 base short and J 3 bases short, with 7 bases between. TCRdb ran MiXCR on the reads and lists one entry per CDR3 protein. The sample includes 700,000 to 950,000 distinct CDR3 sequences, around a third of them seen just once. The sample holds one count of this clonotype. The antigen is undetermined. The sample was cultured CD8+ T cells from PBMCs, taken from culture after CMV antigen stimulation. This sequence was found in a human donor in good health (CMV status not recorded). Some clones in this sample may be carry-over from other donors' samples. The J gene is TRBJ2-7, the V gene TRBV6-5, with D unclear. The CDR3, as DNA: TGTGCCAGCAGTTACTATGGGGACTACGAGCAGTACTTC. It is translated as CASSYYGDYEQYF.